This passage covers 14 T cell receptor beta chains from one sample sequenced in a study of blood T cell repertoires in COVID-19. Assay: immunoSEQ multiplex PCR; the TCRdb copy retains only in-frame clones and omits some. Of 100,000 to 150,000 clones in the sample, about four fifths were seen once. The sequencing input was peripheral blood. These receptor sequences come from a woman aged 25 to 39 who had recovered from COVID-19.

Remarks on this clone: Other DNA sequences in this sample translate to the same CDR3. CDR3 region: CSAGTDYGYTF. As DNA, the CDR3 is TGCAGCGCTGGGACAGACTATGGCTACACCTTC. The chain recombines TRBV29-1 with TRBJ1-2; 7 bases agree with TRBD1. Germline CDR1 is SQVTM and CDR2 is ANQGSEA. The length of the CDR3 is 11 residues. V gave up 7 bases and J gave up 3 bases; unmatched junction bases: 2. Based on the CDR3 plus reference TRBV29-1 and TRBJ1-2, the full variable domain is SAVISQKPSRDICQRGTSLTIQCQVDSQVTMMFWYRQQPGQSLTLIATANQGSEATYESGFVIDKFPISRPNLTFSTLTVSNMSPEDSSIYLCSAGTDYGYTFGSGTRLTVV.

For this clone: An end of the junction differs from the germline gene, which may be a read error. The chain employs TRBV7-9 and TRBJ2-7, with 8 bases that match TRBD2. This CDR3 contains 14 residues. Germline CDR1 SEHNR, CDR2 FQNEAQ (reference sequence). CDR3 DNA sequence: TGTGCCAGCAGCTTATGGACTAGCTCCCACGAGCAGTACTTC. It yields the protein CASSLWTSSHEQYF.

The rearrangement joins TRBV5-1 to TRBJ1-3, with D possibly being TRBD1 (5 bases). V was shortened by 2 bases and J by 3 bases, with 12 bases between the two germline ends. From germline, CDR1 is SGHRS and CDR2 YFSETQ. The CDR3 has 15 residues. CDR3 protein: CASSLGVVGGNTIYF. As DNA, the CDR3 is TGCGCCAGCAGCTTAGGGGTTGTCGGTGGAAACACCATATATTTT.

Written as DNA, the CDR3 is TGTGCCAGCAGCCCGCGGACAGGTGGTAAGGAGACCCAGTACTTC. It yields the protein CASSPRTGGKETQYF. This chain connects TRBV11-2 to TRBJ2-5; 7 bases match TRBD1. Germline CDR1 reads SGHAT; CDR2 reads FQNNGV. V was clipped by 5 bases and J by 5 bases; unmatched bases: 11. The CDR3 has 15 amino acids.

This clone was picked up a small number of times. This rearrangement joins TRBV19 to TRBJ1-5, with 12 positions matching TRBD1. Per germline, CDR1 LNHDA and CDR2 SQIVND (reference sequence). V was pared by 5 bases and J by 4 bases, with 15 bases of the junction left unmatched. The CDR3 runs 19 residues. CDR3 in amino acids: CASSGPGQGALLGNQPQHF. The CDR3 DNA reads TGTGCCAGTAGTGGGCCGGGACAGGGGGCGTTATTAGGGAATCAGCCCCAGCATTTT. Using reference TRBV19 and TRBJ1-5 for the parts outside the CDR3, the full variable domain is DGGITQSPKYLFRKEGQNVTLSCEQNLNHDAMYWYRQDPGQGLRLIYYSQIVNDFQKGDIAEGYSVSREKKESFPLTVTSAQKNPTAFYLCASSGPGQGALLGNQPQHFGDGTRLSIL.

V and J are TRBV6-5 and TRBJ1-1; 10 nucleotides agree with TRBD1. This CDR3 region has 14 residues. Germline V gives CDR1 MNHEY, CDR2 SVGAGI. J lost 1 base, V lost 6 bases, and 2 bases had no gene match. The CDR3 here is CASRGTGENTEAFF. Written as DNA, the CDR3 is TGTGCCAGCAGGGGGACAGGGGAGAACACTGAAGCTTTCTTT.

This chain connects TRBV6-6 to TRBJ1-4, with 7 bases matching TRBD1. V shed 6 bases, J shed 4 bases, and the junction held 11 bases outside the gene matches. This CDR3 region has 16 residues. CDR1 and CDR2 (germline): MNHNY, SVGAGI (reference sequence). This CDR3 reads CASSRTDRRDNEKLFF. CDR3 coding DNA: TGTGCCAGCAGCAGAACGGACAGGCGAGATAATGAAAAACTGTTTTTT.

This sequence joins TRBV30 and TRBJ1-1; 9 nucleotides line up with TRBD1. V was clipped by 0 bases and J by 10 bases; unmatched bases: 6. Looked up from germline, CDR1 is GTSNPN and CDR2 is SVGIG (reference sequence). The CDR3 covers 13 residues. CDR3 in amino acids: CAWSVAGTGRAFF. CDR3 in DNA: TGTGCCTGGAGTGTTGCGGGGACAGGGCGAGCTTTCTTT.

This chain connects TRBV19 to TRBJ1-5; D unresolved. The CDR3 totals 14 residues. Trimming cost V 9 bases and J 0 bases, with 12 bases left between them. Germline assignment: CDR1 LNHDA and CDR2 SQIVND (reference sequence). The CDR3 loop is CASQIPDSNQPQHF. As DNA, the CDR3 is TGTGCCAGCCAAATCCCAGATAGCAATCAGCCCCAGCATTTT.

V usage is TRBV19 and J usage is TRBJ1-2; D not certain. Germline-derived CDR1 and CDR2 are LNHDA and SQIVND (reference sequence). With 0 bases removed from V and 4 bases from J, the gap between germline ends came to 6 bases. The CDR3 runs 13 residues. CDR3 bases: TGTGCCAGTAGTATAGACCCGGGCTATGGCTACACCTTC. Amino acids: CASSIDPGYGYTF.

This sequence joins TRBV5-1 and TRBJ2-7; D might be TRBD2 (6 bases). Trimming took 4 bases from V and 3 from J, leaving 14 bases between them. CDR1 is SGHRS and CDR2 is YFSETQ in the germline V gene. CDR3 length: 14 amino acids. The CDR3, as DNA: TGCGCCAGCAGCAACCCGGGCGGGGTCTACGAGCAGTACTTC. It translates to CASSNPGGVYEQYF.

V usage is TRBV19 and J usage is TRBJ1-5; D gene ambiguous. Germline CDR1 LNHDA, CDR2 SQIVND (reference sequence). The CDR3 runs 12 residues. The germline V and J ends were trimmed by 6 bases and 4 bases, with 7 bases remaining between them. CDR3: CASRTKNQPQHF. In DNA form, the CDR3 reads TGTGCCAGTAGGACAAAAAATCAGCCCCAGCATTTT.

This chain uses TRBV7-6 with TRBJ1-1, with TRBD1 identical over 9 bases. Germline loops: CDR1 SGHVS, CDR2 FNYEAQ. The CDR3 loop spans 15 amino acids. V lost 0 bases and J lost 4; bases outside the gene matches: 3. Written as DNA, the CDR3 is TGTGCCAGCAGCTTAGCAGGACAGGGGATCACTGAAGCTTTCTTT. It translates to CASSLAGQGITEAFF.

This clone was seen at least ten times. The chain has TRBV5-5 and TRBJ1-1; D is possibly TRBD1 (6 bases). V lost 0 bases and J 7 bases, leaving 13 bases between the germline ends. Germline loops: CDR1 SGHKS, CDR2 YYEKEE (reference sequence). The CDR3 covers 14 residues. CDR3 in amino acids: CASSLGQGRYEAFF. The CDR3 nucleotides read TGTGCCAGCAGCTTGGGGCAGGGGCGATATGAAGCTTTCTTT.